This TCR beta chain was documented in a study of spatial heterogeneity in lung cancer. The CDR3 contains 14 residues. Trimming shortened V by 4 bases and J by 3 bases, and 12 bases separated the two germline ends. Per germline, CDR1 SGHRS and CDR2 YFSETQ. This clonotype was found many times. Its target is not known. The time point denotes: sample taken at primary tumor resection. TCRdb called the 5' RACE reads again in MiXCR, with one record for every CDR3 protein. Here the sample spans about 100,000 distinct CDR3 sequences, 4.4% being singletons. General study points: Higher tumor mutation counts went along with higher counts of expanded intratumoral alpha and beta TCRs.

The origin of this receptor is a male donor with early-stage non-small cell lung cancer. Sequences were derived from lung tumor tissue, sampled at surgery. The chain employs TRBV5-1 and TRBJ2-3; no clear D. In nucleotides, the CDR3 is TGCGCCAGCAGCATAGATCCCCGAACAGATACGCAGTATTTT. It yields the protein CASSIDPRTDTQYF.